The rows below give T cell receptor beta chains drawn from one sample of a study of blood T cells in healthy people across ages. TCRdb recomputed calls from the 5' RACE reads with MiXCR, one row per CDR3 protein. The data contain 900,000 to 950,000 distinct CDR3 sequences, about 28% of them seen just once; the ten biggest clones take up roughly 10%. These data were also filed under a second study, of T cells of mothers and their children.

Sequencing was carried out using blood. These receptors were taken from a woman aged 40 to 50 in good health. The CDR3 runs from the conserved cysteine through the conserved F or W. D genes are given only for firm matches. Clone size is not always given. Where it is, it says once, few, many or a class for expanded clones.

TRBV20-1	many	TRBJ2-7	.	TGCAGTGCCGAAGGGGGGGCCTACGAGCAGTACTTC	CSAEGGAYEQYF
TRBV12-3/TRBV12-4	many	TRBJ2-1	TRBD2	TGTGCCAGCAGTTTGAATCTAGCGGGGGACAATGAGCAGTTCTTC	CASSLNLAGDNEQFF
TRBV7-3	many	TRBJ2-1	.	TGTGCCAGCAGCTCCCCGAGGGGCTCCTACAATGAGCAGTTCTTC	CASSSPRGSYNEQFF
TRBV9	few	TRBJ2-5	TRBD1	TGTGCCAGCAGCCGGACAGGGGCCCCAGGGGAGACCCAGTACTTC	CASSRTGAPGETQYF
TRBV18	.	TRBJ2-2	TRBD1	TGTGCCAGCTCGCCACAGGGGGACGCCGGGGAGCTGTTTTTT	CASSPQGDAGELFF
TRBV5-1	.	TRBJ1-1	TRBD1	TGCGCCAGCAGCCCAACAGGGGTGGCGGACACTGAAGCTTTCTTT	CASSPTGVADTEAFF
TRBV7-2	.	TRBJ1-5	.	TGTGCCAGCAGCTTAGCTGGTAGGGTGGGAAATCAGCCCCAGCATTTT	CASSLAGRVGNQPQHF
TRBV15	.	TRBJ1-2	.	TGTGCCACCAGCAGAGATGGCGGAAGAACTAACTATGGCTACACCTTC	CATSRDGGRTNYGYTF
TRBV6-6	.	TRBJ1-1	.	TGTGCCAGCAGTTACCTCTTGGCGGGGACGGACACTGAAGCTTTCTTT	CASSYLLAGTDTEAFF
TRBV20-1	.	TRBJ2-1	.	TGCAGTGCTAGTACCGGGACGGTCTACGAGCAGGACTTC	CSASTGTVYEQDF
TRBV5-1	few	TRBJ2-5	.	TGCGCCAGCAGCGACCCCGGGGCTCAAGAGACCCAGTACTTC	CASSDPGAQETQYF
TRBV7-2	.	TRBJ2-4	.	TGTGCCAGCAGCTTCACCGGGCCCCCACCCAAAAACATTCAGTACTTC	CASSFTGPPPKNIQYF
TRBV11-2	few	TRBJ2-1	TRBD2	TGTGCCAGCAGCCCCCGTCGGGGGGCCTACAATGAGCAGTTCTTC	CASSPRRGAYNEQFF
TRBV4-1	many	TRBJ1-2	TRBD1	TGCGCCAGCAGCCAAGACCGACAGGGCCTTGATGGCTACACCTTC	CASSQDRQGLDGYTF
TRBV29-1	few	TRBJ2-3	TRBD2	TGCAGCGTTAACGGACTAGCCGCCGGAGATACGCAGTATTTT	CSVNGLAAGDTQYF
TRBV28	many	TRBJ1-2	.	TGTGCCAGCAGTTCCTTCGGGACGGCTAACTATGGCTACACCTTC	CASSSFGTANYGYTF
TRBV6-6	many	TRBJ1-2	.	TGTGCCAGCAGTTACTCCCCAGGGAACCCCTATGGCTACACCTTC	CASSYSPGNPYGYTF
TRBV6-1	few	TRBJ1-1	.	TGTGCCAGCAGTGAAAGACAGTGGGACACTGAAGCTTTCTTT	CASSERQWDTEAFF
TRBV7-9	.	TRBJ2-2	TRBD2	TGTGCCAGCTTTACGGGGGGACACACCGGGGAGCTGTTTTTT	CASFTGGHTGELFF
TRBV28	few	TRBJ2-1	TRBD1	TGTGCCAGCAGTTTAGGGTTTGGGACAGGGCCTTACAATGTGCAGTTCTTC	CASSLGFGTGPYNVQFF
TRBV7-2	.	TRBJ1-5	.	TGTGCCAGCAGCTTAGGGATGGAGGGGTTACGGCATTTT	CASSLGMEGLRHF
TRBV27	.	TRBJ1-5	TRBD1	TGTGCCAGCAGTTTATATGCGACAGGGGGAAATCAGCCCCAGCATTTT	CASSLYATGGNQPQHF
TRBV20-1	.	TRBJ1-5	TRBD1	TGCAGTGTTAGAGTTCTCTCGGACAGGGCGGGTTCGGATCAGCCCCAGCATTTT	CSVRVLSDRAGSDQPQHF
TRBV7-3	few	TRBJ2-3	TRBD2	TGTGCCAGCAGCTTAACCCCCCGACTAGCGGGGGGGCCAGATACGCAGTATTTT	CASSLTPRLAGGPDTQYF
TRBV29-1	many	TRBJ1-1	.	TGCAGCGTTGTACAAAACCCTGAAGCTTTCTTT	CSVVQNPEAFF
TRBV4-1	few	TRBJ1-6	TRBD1	TGCGCCAGCAGCCCAAACAGGGGGATCAATTCACCCCTCCACTTT	CASSPNRGINSPLHF
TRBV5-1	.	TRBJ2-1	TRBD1	TGCGCCAGCAGCTTGGGGCGGACAGGGATCAATGAGCAGTTCTTC	CASSLGRTGINEQFF
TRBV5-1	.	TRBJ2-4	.	TGCGCCAGCAGCCTGGAGCTAGAGGCGGGGACTTACGAGCGGTACTTC	CASSLELEAGTYERYF
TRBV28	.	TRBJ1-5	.	TGTGCCAGCCGAAGGATTGGTAGCAATCAGCCCCAGCATTTT	CASRRIGSNQPQHF
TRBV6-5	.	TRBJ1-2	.	TGTGCCAGCAGGCTAATCGGGGCAAACTATGGCTACACCTTC	CASRLIGANYGYTF
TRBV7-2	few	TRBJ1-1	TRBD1	TGTGCCAGCAGCTTGGGGTCAGGGGGCAAACACCCCAGGGGAGCTTTCTTT	CASSLGSGGKHPRGAFF
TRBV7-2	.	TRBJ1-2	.	TGTGCCAGCAGCTTATTGACCCTAGCTAACTATGGCTACACCTTC	CASSLLTLANYGYTF
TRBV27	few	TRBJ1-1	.	TGTGCCAGCAGTTCGATGGCTACTGAAGCTTTCTTT	CASSSMATEAFF
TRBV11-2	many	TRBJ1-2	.	TGTGCCAGCAGCTTAGACCCAGGGTTAAACTATGGCTACACCTTC	CASSLDPGLNYGYTF
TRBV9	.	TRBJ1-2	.	TGTGCCAGCAGCGTAGCTGGAGGGGCTAACTATGGCTACACCTTC	CASSVAGGANYGYTF
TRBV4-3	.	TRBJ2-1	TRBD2	TGCGCCAGCAGCCAAGATCTGGCGGGAGGGCCCCTATCCTACAATGAGCAGTTCTTC	CASSQDLAGGPLSYNEQFF
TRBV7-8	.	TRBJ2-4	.	TGTGCCAGCAGCGGAGGGACAGCATCCCGACCGGAGTACTTC	CASSGGTASRPEYF